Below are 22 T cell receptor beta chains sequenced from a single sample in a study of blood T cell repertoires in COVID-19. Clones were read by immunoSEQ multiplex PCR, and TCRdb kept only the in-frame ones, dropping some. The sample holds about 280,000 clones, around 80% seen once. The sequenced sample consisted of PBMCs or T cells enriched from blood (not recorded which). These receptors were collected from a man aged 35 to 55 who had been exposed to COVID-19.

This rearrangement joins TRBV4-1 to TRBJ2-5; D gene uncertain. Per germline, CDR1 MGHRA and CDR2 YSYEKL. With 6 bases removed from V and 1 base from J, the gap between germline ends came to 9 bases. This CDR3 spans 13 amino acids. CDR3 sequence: CASRAVSQETQYF. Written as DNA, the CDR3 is TGCGCCAGCAGGGCAGTATCCCAAGAGACCCAGTACTTC.

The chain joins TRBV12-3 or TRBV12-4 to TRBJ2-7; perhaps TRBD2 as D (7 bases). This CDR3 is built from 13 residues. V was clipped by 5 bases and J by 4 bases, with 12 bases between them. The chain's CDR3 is CASSQGGGYEQYF. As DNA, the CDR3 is TGTGCCAGCAGTCAGGGAGGGGGATACGAGCAGTACTTC.

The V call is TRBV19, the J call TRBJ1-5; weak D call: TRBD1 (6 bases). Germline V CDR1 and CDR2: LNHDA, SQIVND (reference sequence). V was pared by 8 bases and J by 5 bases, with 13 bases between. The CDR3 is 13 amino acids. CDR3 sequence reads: CASSGTKDQPQHF. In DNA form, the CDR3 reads TGTGCCAGTTCCGGGACAAAGGATCAGCCCCAGCATTTT.

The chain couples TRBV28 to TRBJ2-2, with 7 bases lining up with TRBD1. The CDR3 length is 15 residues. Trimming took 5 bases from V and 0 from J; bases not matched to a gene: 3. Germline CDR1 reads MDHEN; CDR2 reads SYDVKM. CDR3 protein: CASSVGGANTGELFF. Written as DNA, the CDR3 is TGTGCCAGCAGTGTAGGGGGCGCGAACACCGGGGAGCTGTTTTTT.

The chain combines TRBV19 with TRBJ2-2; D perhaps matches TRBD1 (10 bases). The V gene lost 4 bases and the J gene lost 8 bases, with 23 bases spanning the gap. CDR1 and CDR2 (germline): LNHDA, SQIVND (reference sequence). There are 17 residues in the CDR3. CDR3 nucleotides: TGTGCCAGTAGTAGCGGGAGGGACAGGGGCCCCTTGGGGGAGCTGTTTTTT. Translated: CASSSGRDRGPLGELFF.

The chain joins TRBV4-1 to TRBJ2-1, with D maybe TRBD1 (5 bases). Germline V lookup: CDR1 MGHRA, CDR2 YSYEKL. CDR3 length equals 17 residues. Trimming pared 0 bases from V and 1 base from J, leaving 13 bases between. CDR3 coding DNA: TGCGCCAGCAGCCAAGACAGGGCCCCCACTTCCTACAATGAGCAGTTCTTC. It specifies CASSQDRAPTSYNEQFF.

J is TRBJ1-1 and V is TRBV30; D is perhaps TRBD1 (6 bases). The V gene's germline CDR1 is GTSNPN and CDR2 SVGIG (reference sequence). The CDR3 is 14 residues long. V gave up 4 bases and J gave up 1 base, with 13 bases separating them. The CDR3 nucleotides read TGTGCCTGGATCCCAACAGGGTGGAACACTGAAGCTTTCTTT. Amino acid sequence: CAWIPTGWNTEAFF.

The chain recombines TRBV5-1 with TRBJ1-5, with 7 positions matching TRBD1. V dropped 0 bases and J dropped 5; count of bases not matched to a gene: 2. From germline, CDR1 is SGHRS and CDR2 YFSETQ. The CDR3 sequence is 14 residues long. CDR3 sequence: CASSLDQGDQPQHF. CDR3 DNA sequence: TGCGCCAGCAGCTTGGATCAGGGGGATCAGCCCCAGCATTTT.

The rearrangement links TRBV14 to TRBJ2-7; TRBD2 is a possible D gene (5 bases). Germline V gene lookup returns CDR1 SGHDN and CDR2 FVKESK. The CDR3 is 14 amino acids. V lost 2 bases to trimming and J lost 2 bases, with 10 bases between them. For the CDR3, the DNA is TGTGCCAGCAGCCAACTAGCAGGTACCTACGAGCAGTACTTC. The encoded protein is CASSQLAGTYEQYF.

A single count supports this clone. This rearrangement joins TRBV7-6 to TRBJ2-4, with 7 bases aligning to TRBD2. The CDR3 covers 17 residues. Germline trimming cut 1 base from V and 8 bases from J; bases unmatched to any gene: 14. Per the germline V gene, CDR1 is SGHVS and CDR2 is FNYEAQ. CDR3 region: CASSLGGTSARGDIQYF. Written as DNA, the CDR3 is TGTGCCAGCAGCTTAGGGGGTACTAGCGCAAGGGGAGACATTCAGTACTTC.

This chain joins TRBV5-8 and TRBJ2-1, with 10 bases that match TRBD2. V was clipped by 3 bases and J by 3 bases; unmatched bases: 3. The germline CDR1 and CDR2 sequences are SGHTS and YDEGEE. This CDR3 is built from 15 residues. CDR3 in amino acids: CASSSGLAFYNEQFF. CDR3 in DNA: TGTGCCAGCAGCTCGGGACTAGCGTTCTACAATGAGCAGTTCTTC.

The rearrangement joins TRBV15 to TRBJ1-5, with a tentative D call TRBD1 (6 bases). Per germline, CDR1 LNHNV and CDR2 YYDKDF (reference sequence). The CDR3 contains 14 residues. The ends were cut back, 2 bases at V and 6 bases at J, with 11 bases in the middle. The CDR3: CATSRWGLGQPQHF. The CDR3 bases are TGTGCCACCAGCAGATGGGGGCTCGGTCAGCCCCAGCATTTT.

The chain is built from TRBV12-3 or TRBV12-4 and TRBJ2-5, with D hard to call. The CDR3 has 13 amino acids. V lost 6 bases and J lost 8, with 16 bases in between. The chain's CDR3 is CASSPRTRRTQYF. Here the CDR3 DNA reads TGTGCCAGCAGCCCCCGTACGAGGCGAACCCAGTACTTC.

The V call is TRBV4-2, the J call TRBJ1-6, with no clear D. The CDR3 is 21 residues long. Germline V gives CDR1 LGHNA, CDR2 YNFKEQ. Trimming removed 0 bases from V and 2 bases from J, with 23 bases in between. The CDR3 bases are TGTGCCAGCAGCCAAGATCAATCAAACAGCCCGAGCCGTCCCTATAATTCACCCCTCCACTTT. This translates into CASSQDQSNSPSRPYNSPLHF.

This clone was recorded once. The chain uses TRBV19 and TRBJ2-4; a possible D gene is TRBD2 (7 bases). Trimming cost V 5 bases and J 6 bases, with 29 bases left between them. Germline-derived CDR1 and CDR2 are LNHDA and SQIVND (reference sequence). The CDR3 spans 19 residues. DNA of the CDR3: TGTGCCAGTAGTCCGCGCGGGGGAGGGGGGACTCCTTCCTTAAACATTCAGTACTTC. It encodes CASSPRGGGGTPSLNIQYF. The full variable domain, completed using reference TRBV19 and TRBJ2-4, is DGGITQSPKYLFRKEGQNVTLSCEQNLNHDAMYWYRQDPGQGLRLIYYSQIVNDFQKGDIAEGYSVSREKKESFPLTVTSAQKNPTAFYLCASSPRGGGGTPSLNIQYFGAGTRLSVL.

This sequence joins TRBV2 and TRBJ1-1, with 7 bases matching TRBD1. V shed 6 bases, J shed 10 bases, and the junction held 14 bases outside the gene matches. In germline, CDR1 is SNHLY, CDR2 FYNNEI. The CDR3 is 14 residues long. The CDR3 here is CASSLNIGGERAFF. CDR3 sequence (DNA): TGTGCCAGCAGCCTAAACATAGGGGGCGAGCGAGCTTTCTTT.

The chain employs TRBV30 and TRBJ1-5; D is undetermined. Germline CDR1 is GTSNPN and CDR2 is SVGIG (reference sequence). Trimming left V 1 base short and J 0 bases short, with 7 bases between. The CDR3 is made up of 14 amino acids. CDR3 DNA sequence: TGTGCCTGGAGTGGGGGAGGTAGCAATCAGCCCCAGCATTTT. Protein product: CAWSGGGSNQPQHF.

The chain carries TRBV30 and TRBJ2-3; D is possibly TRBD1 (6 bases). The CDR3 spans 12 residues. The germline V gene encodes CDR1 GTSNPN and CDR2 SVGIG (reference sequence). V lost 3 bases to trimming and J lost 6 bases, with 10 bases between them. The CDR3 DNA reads TGTGCCTGGAGGCCGAGGGGGGATACGCAGTATTTT. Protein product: CAWRPRGDTQYF.

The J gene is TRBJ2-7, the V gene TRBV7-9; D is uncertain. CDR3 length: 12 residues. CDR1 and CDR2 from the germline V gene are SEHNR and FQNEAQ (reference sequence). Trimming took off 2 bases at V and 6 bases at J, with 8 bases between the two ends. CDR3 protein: CASSLYAFEQYF. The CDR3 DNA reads TGTGCCAGCAGCTTATATGCGTTCGAGCAGTACTTC. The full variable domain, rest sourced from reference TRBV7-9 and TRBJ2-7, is DTGVSQNPRHKITKRGQNVTFRCDPISEHNRLYWYRQTLGQGPEFLTYFQNEAQLEKSRLLSDRFSAERPKGSFSTLEIQRTEQGDSAMYLCASSLYAFEQYFGPGTRLTVT.

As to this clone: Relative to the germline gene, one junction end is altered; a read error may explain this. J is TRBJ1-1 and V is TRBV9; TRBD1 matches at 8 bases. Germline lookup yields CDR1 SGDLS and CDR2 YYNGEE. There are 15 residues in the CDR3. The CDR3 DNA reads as TGTGCCAGCAGCGCCGAAGACAGGGGAGCTCGTGAAACTTTCTTT. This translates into CASSAEDRGARETFF.

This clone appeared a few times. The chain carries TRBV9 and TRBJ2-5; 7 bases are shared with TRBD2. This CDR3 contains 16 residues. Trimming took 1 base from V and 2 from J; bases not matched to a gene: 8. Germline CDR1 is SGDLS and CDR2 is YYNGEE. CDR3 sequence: CASSVSAPSGQETQYF. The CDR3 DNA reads TGTGCCAGCAGCGTATCGGCGCCTAGCGGACAAGAGACCCAGTACTTC.

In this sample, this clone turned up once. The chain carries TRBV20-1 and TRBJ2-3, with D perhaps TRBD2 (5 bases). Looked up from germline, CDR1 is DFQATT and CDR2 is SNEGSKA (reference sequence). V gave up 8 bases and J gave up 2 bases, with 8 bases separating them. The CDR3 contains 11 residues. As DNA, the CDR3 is TGCAGTAGCGGTACCACAGATACGCAGTATTTT. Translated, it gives CSSGTTDTQYF.